These 25 T cell receptor beta chains were sequenced from one sample in a study of blood T cell repertoires in COVID-19. Repertoires were generated with immunoSEQ multiplex PCR, while TCRdb's copy carries only in-frame clones and drops some. In the table there are 440,000 or so clones, roughly 90% of which are singletons. Input material: peripheral blood. These receptors originate from a woman aged 40 to 50 with COVID-19, enrolled during active disease.

The J gene is TRBJ1-1, the V gene TRBV27; tentative D call: TRBD1 (6 bases). V lost 5 bases and J 10 bases, leaving 20 bases between the germline ends. Germline values: CDR1 MNHEY, CDR2 SMNVEV (reference sequence). This CDR3 is built from 14 residues. The CDR3 region is CASSTTGPQLGAFF. CDR3 in DNA: TGTGCCAGCAGTACGACAGGTCCGCAACTTGGAGCTTTCTTT.

The chain is built from TRBV6-1 and TRBJ1-2, with a weak D call TRBD1 (6 bases). V lost 4 bases to trimming and J lost 0 bases, with 15 bases between them. Germline assignment: CDR1 MNHNS and CDR2 SASEGT. The CDR3 is 16 amino acids. CDR3 sequence reads: CASSGRGRGPNYGYTF. DNA of the CDR3: TGTGCCAGCAGTGGACGGGGCAGGGGTCCTAACTATGGCTACACCTTC.

This clone was found a few times. The rearrangement links TRBV7-2 to TRBJ1-3; TRBD1 matches 12 bases. Per germline, CDR1 SGHTA and CDR2 FQGNSA. Losses at the gene ends were 5 bases for V and 4 bases for J; bases not matched to a gene: 15. This CDR3 spans 19 amino acids. Here the CDR3 DNA reads TGTGCCAGCAGCCCGAGTCCATACCGGGACAGGGGGCGCGGAAACACCATATATTTT. As protein: CASSPSPYRDRGRGNTIYF.

The gene calls are TRBV27 and TRBJ2-1; 10 bases line up with TRBD2. With 6 bases clipped from V and 0 bases from J, the junction kept 11 bases outside the gene matches. Germline V CDR1 and CDR2: MNHEY, SMNVEV (reference sequence). This CDR3 spans 18 amino acids. The CDR3 DNA is TGTGCCAGCAGCCCCGGGACTAGCGCACGACGCTCCTACAATGAGCAGTTCTTC. This gives the protein CASSPGTSARRSYNEQFF.

This rearrangement joins TRBV9 to TRBJ1-5; 7 bases fit TRBD1. The CDR3 spans 15 residues. CDR1 is SGDLS, CDR2 YYNGEE, per germline. Trimming took 5 bases from V and 0 from J; bases not matched to a gene: 5. The CDR3 region is CASRDRVYSNQPQHF. CDR3 DNA: TGTGCCAGCAGAGACAGGGTCTATAGCAATCAGCCCCAGCATTTT.

This chain links TRBV15 with TRBJ2-5; 7 bases fit TRBD1. J was trimmed by 5 bases and V by 3 bases; bases with no gene match: 9. Germline V gives CDR1 LNHNV, CDR2 YYDKDF (reference sequence). The CDR3 is 15 residues long. As DNA, the CDR3 is TGTGCCACCAGCAGGGAAACGACAGGGTACGAGACCCAGTACTTC. Protein sequence: CATSRETTGYETQYF. The full variable domain, its missing parts supplied by reference TRBV15 and TRBJ2-5, is DAMVIQNPRYQVTQFGKPVTLSCSQTLNHNVMYWYQQKSSQAPKLLFHYYDKDFNNEADTPDNFQSRRPNTSFCFLDIRSPGLGDTAMYLCATSRETTGYETQYFGPGTRLLVL.

The J gene is TRBJ2-1, the V gene TRBV29-1, with 10 bases matching TRBD2. CDR1 SQVTM and CDR2 ANQGSEA come from the germline V gene. V shed 4 bases and J 6 bases; nucleotides not matched to a gene: 6. This CDR3 is 14 amino acids long. CDR3 DNA: TGCAGCGTTGGGTACAGCGGGAGGGCCAATGAGCAGTTCTTC. Encoded protein: CSVGYSGRANEQFF.

CDR3 nucleotide sequence: TGTGCCAGCAGCTTAGGACGGGGAACGGCTGGAAACACCATATATTTT. Translated: CASSLGRGTAGNTIYF. The V and J genes are TRBV7-9 and TRBJ1-3; no clear D gene. V dropped 1 base and J dropped 2 bases, with 12 bases sitting between them. This CDR3 has 16 amino acids. CDR1 and CDR2 from the germline V gene are SEHNR and FQNEAQ (reference sequence).

The V and J genes are TRBV28 and TRBJ1-1; perhaps TRBD1 as D (6 bases). V was clipped by 3 bases and J by 7 bases, with 12 bases between them. Germline V gives CDR1 MDHEN, CDR2 SYDVKM. The CDR3 is 13 amino acids. Here the CDR3 reads CASSFHRAVEAFF. CDR3 sequence (DNA): TGTGCCAGCAGTTTTCACAGGGCTGTTGAAGCTTTCTTT.

The chain uses TRBV28 and TRBJ2-1; D is possibly TRBD1 (6 bases). Germline assignment: CDR1 MDHEN and CDR2 SYDVKM. The CDR3 contains 14 residues. V gave up 6 bases and J gave up 0 bases, with 9 bases separating them. This CDR3 reads CASRDSSSYNEQFF. The CDR3 bases are TGTGCCAGCAGGGACAGCAGCTCCTACAATGAGCAGTTCTTC.

This rearrangement joins TRBV6-5 to TRBJ1-5; D is possibly TRBD1 (6 bases). V dropped 3 bases and J dropped 11 bases, with 11 bases sitting between them. This CDR3 has 12 residues. Looked up from germline, CDR1 is MNHEY and CDR2 is SVGAGI. The CDR3 DNA follows: TGTGCCAGCAGTTATATAGGGGGATCCCAGCATTTT. Amino acid sequence: CASSYIGGSQHF.

J is TRBJ1-1 and V is TRBV5-1, with a weak D call TRBD1 (6 bases). In germline, CDR1 is SGHRS, CDR2 YFSETQ. This CDR3 has 14 amino acids. V lost 3 bases and J 1 base, leaving 10 bases between the germline ends. The CDR3 is CASSWETGNTEAFF. As DNA, the CDR3 is TGCGCCAGCAGCTGGGAGACAGGGAACACTGAAGCTTTCTTT.

This chain links TRBV6-5 with TRBJ2-4; weak D call: TRBD1 (6 bases). CDR1 and CDR2 from the germline V gene are MNHEY and SVGAGI. Trimming stripped 6 bases from V and 8 bases from J, with 17 bases between. The CDR3 length is 14 residues. Written as DNA, the CDR3 is TGTGCCAGCAGAAACAGGGTGGGTATGGACATTCAGTACTTC. It translates to CASRNRVGMDIQYF.

The gene calls are TRBV24-1 and TRBJ2-1; 10 bases line up with TRBD1. The CDR3 runs 16 residues. The germline V gene encodes CDR1 KGHDR and CDR2 SFDVKD. The V gene end was trimmed by 9 bases and the J gene end by 7 bases; junction bases not matched to a gene: 14. CDR3 nucleotide sequence: TGTGCCACCTCTTCCCAAGGGGGACAGGGGAGGAATGAGCAGTTCTTC. Translating it yields CATSSQGGQGRNEQFF.

This chain's CDR3 is CASSWGQGRTNEKLFF. CDR3 DNA sequence: TGTGCCAGCAGCTGGGGACAGGGGAGGACTAATGAAAAACTGTTTTTT. This sequence joins TRBV5-5 and TRBJ1-4; TRBD1 agrees at 10 bases. Germline CDR1 is SGHKS and CDR2 is YYEKEE (reference sequence). This CDR3 is 16 amino acids long. Unmatched junction bases numbered 4, after V lost 3 bases and J lost 2 bases.

This chain links TRBV18 with TRBJ2-3; the D gene is possibly TRBD1 (6 bases). Per the germline V gene, CDR1 is KGHSH and CDR2 is LQKENI. The length of the CDR3 is 16 residues. V was pared by 3 bases and J by 3 bases, with 16 bases between. CDR3: CASSPLQGSLTDTQYF. Here the CDR3 DNA reads TGTGCCAGCTCACCGCTACAGGGTAGCCTTACAGATACGCAGTATTTT.

The chain combines TRBV5-8 with TRBJ2-7; 7 nucleotides agree with TRBD1. This CDR3 has 16 residues. J was trimmed by 0 bases and V by 7 bases; bases with no gene match: 13. The germline gives CDR1 SGHTS, CDR2 YDEGEE. The CDR3 spells CASSPRWGQISYEQYF. The CDR3 coding sequence is TGTGCCAGCTCCCCCCGGTGGGGACAGATCTCCTACGAGCAGTACTTC.

The chain combines TRBV2 with TRBJ1-4, with D hard to call. Trimming shortened V by 2 bases and J by 5 bases, and 12 bases separated the two germline ends. There are 15 residues in the CDR3. The V gene's germline CDR1 is SNHLY and CDR2 FYNNEI. The CDR3: CASSELAGLNEKLFF. CDR3 DNA sequence: TGTGCCAGCAGTGAACTGGCAGGACTAAATGAAAAACTGTTTTTT.

V is TRBV25-1 and J is TRBJ1-4, with TRBD1 identical over 9 bases. CDR1 is MGHDK, CDR2 SYGVNS, per germline. Trimming at V came to 5 bases and at J to 10 bases, leaving 5 bases not matched to a gene. This CDR3 has 13 amino acids. The CDR3 spells CASSSRDRAKLFF. The CDR3 DNA reads as TGTGCCAGCAGTTCCCGGGACAGGGCAAAACTGTTTTTT.

This clone was recorded only once. The chain uses TRBV6-5 and TRBJ1-6, with a weak D call TRBD1 (5 bases). From germline, CDR1 is MNHEY and CDR2 SVGAGI. The CDR3 runs 14 residues. The V end was cut by 11 bases, the J end by 0 bases, with 11 bases between. The DNA of the CDR3 is TGTGCCGCTGGGGGGAGCTCCTATAATTCACCCCTCCACTTT. Encoded protein: CAAGGSSYNSPLHF.

The chain employs TRBV12-3 or TRBV12-4 and TRBJ2-7; the D is unclear. Trimming stripped 3 bases from V and 4 bases from J, with 4 bases between. The CDR3 has 11 amino acids. The CDR3 region has the DNA TGTGCCAGCAGTTTTAGTTACGAGCAGTACTTC. It is translated as CASSFSYEQYF.

V is TRBV12-3 or TRBV12-4 and J is TRBJ1-3; no definite D call. Trimming pared 3 bases from V and 7 bases from J, leaving 4 bases between. The CDR3 is 11 residues long. The CDR3 spells CASSFLNTIYF. CDR3 DNA sequence: TGTGCCAGCAGTTTTCTCAACACCATATATTTT.

The CDR3 spells CAISEPDRGPGKLFF. The CDR3 DNA is TGTGCCATCAGTGAGCCTGACAGGGGGCCCGGAAAACTGTTTTTT. J is TRBJ1-4 and V is TRBV10-3; 10 nucleotides align to TRBD1. This CDR3 spans 15 amino acids. Germline V gene data show CDR1 as ENHRY and CDR2 as SYGVKD. Trimming at V came to 2 bases and at J to 10 bases, leaving 7 bases not matched to a gene.

This clone was detected a few times. The chain couples TRBV5-6 to TRBJ1-5; D not certain. This CDR3 has 15 residues. Looked up from germline, CDR1 is SGHDT and CDR2 is YYEEEE. V was cut by 3 bases and J by 0 bases, with 10 bases left in between. The CDR3 loop reads CASSSGWNSNQPQHF. CDR3 DNA: TGTGCCAGCAGCTCAGGATGGAATAGCAATCAGCCCCAGCATTTT.

J is TRBJ1-2 and V is TRBV7-2; TRBD1 is a possible D gene (6 bases). Trimming took off 2 bases at V and 8 bases at J, with 12 bases between the two ends. The germline V gene encodes CDR1 SGHTA and CDR2 FQGNSA. The CDR3 spans 13 residues. The CDR3 DNA reads as TGTGCCAGCAGCTTAACAGGGTTCGGCGGCTACACCTTC. Translated: CASSLTGFGGYTF.